This TCR beta chain stems from a study of blood T cell repertoires in COVID-19. Study overall: From the United States, Italy and Spain came samples of acute and convalescent COVID-19. PBMCs, B-cell-depleted T cells, or T cells provided the cDNA or gDNA that made up the material.

Per the authors' pipeline: How many nucleated cells were present was estimated from reference gene primer amplification. TCRdb's table, derived via immunoSEQ multiplex PCR, lists solely in-frame clones and lacks some. The DNA was the basis for D and trimming; V, J and clone size are from that table. The repertoire holds about 23,000 clones, with 85% to 95% as singletons. Sequenced sample: peripheral blood. The sequence derives from a woman between 50 and 59 years old with active COVID-19.

DNA for the CDR3: TGCGCCAGCAGCTGGGGGACCCAGGGGACCGAGCAGTACGTC. Its protein is CASSWGTQGTEQYV. This chain links TRBV5-1 with TRBJ2-7; maybe TRBD1 (6 bases). The V end was cut by 3 bases, the J end by 6 bases, with 16 bases between. Germline V gives CDR1 SGHRS, CDR2 YFSETQ. The CDR3 has 14 residues.